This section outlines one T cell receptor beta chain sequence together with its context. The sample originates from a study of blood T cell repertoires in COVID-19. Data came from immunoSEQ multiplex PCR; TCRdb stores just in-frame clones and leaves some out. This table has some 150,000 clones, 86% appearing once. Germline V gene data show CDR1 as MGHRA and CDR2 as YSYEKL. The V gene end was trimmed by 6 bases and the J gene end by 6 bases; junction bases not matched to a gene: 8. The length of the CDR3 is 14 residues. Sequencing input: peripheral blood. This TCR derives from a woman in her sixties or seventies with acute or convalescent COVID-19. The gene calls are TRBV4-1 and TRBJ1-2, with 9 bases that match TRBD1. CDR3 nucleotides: TGCGCCAGCAGTGGGACAGGGCTGAAAAATGGCTACACCTTC. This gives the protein CASSGTGLKNGYTF.